The clone carrying this T cell receptor beta chain has at least ten counts. The antigen is unknown. The germline and genes are mouse ones. The read comes to an end 4 residues before the CDR3 does, leaving the germline J gene to fill in the end. Following extraction, RNA underwent reverse transcription to cDNA, which served as the sequencing template. Using immunoSEQ multiplex PCR, the repertoire was profiled, and TCRdb retains in-frame clones only, with some absent. Recorded here are approximately 5,400 clones, none singletons. Documented time point: mouse skin 6 weeks after grafting, around onset of hair loss. The authors biopsied recipient mouse skin at grafting and 3 and 6 weeks afterward. Per germline, CDR1 NSQYPW and CDR2 LRSPGD (reference sequence). This CDR3 contains 13 residues. The data are from a study of CD8+ T cells in alopecia areata. In the study overall: Female roughly 6-10-week-old C3H/HeJ recipients received skin from 6-12-month-old C3H/HeJ graft donors with spontaneous alopecia. Study-wide results and caveats: Clonality in lesional scalp, especially alopecia totalis/universalis, exceeded that of normal scalp. Resident alphabeta T-cell populations of normal skin are likewise subject to sequencing in scalp samples.

The source material was skin, sampled at week 6. The clonotype originates from a C3H/HeJ mouse with alopecia areata. The strain bears MHC haplotype H2-k. The chain carries TRBV1 and TRBJ2-5; TRBD2 aligns across 8 bases. The CDR3 DNA, read in part, is TGCACCTGCAGTTCTGGGGGGTGGGAC. Its protein product is CTCSSGGWD. The complete CDR3 sequence is CTCSSGGWDTQYF.